The count of the clone carrying this T cell receptor beta chain is one. The sample belongs to a study of blood T cell repertoires in COVID-19. Study details: Researchers got acute and convalescent COVID-19 samples from the United States, Italy and Spain. PBMCs, B-cell-depleted T cells, or T cells provided the cDNA or gDNA that made up the material.

Unmatched junction bases numbered 7, after V lost 4 bases and J lost 4 bases. The germline gives CDR1 MNHEY, CDR2 SVGEGT. The CDR3 loop spans 15 amino acids. Per the study methods: Amplification of reference gene primers provided the estimated nucleated cell counts. Measured with immunoSEQ multiplex PCR; TCRdb has only the in-frame clones, and not every one. Clone size and V and J calls were adopted from that table, with D and trimming inferred from the DNA. In the table there are tens of thousands of clones, around 79% of which are singletons. Sequences were obtained from peripheral blood. The chain employs TRBV6-2 or TRBV6-3 and TRBJ2-1; 7 bases align to TRBD2. The clonotype was recovered from an elderly woman with active or convalescent COVID-19. The CDR3 bases are TGTGCCAGCAGTTTCGGCGGGAGTGGTTACAATGAGCAGTTCTTC. This sequence encodes CASSFGGSGYNEQFF.